The present T cell receptor beta chain was sequenced within a study of siplizumab effects on memory and regulatory T cells. Measured with immunoSEQ multiplex PCR; TCRdb has only the in-frame clones, and not every one. The sample has over 85,000 clones, approximately 95% seen once. Details on this clone: Its antigen is undetermined.

Findings and limits, study-wide: Phenotypic classification as naive or memory proved unattainable for roughly 75-97% of proliferating CD4+ or CD8+ clones.

The CDR3 covers 12 residues. V lost 6 bases and J 4 bases, leaving 10 bases between the germline ends. CDR1 and CDR2 (germline): SGHNT, YENEEA. The chain is built from TRBV11-3 and TRBJ2-7; D not resolved. This receptor was taken from a human donor in good health. The sample consisted of non-Treg CD4+ T cells sorted from blood. CDR3: CASSLIVYEQYF. The DNA for the CDR3 is TGTGCCAGCAGTTTAATCGTTTACGAGCAGTACTTC.